Following are 11 T cell receptor beta chains from one sample sequenced in a study of blood T cells in healthy people across ages. Primers used in a second PCR of about 7 to 12 cycles were a sample-barcoded 5' primer and a J-beta primer mix. TCRdb fed the 5' RACE reads into MiXCR, producing one record per CDR3 protein. The sample lists fewer than 1,000,000 distinct CDR3 sequences, about 46% occurring once. The source material was blood. Receptors originate from a man older than 75 in good health.

The gene calls are TRBV20-1 and TRBJ2-7; 9 bases fit TRBD2. CDR1 is DFQATT and CDR2 is SNEGSKA in the germline V gene (reference sequence). Germline trimming cut 3 bases from V and 2 bases from J; bases unmatched to any gene: 5. The CDR3 consists of 14 residues. CDR3 region: CSASSGSLPYEQYF. The CDR3 DNA sequence: TGCAGTGCTAGTAGCGGGAGTTTGCCCTACGAGCAGTACTTC.

CDR3 protein: CASSEVTSAMGEQFF. CDR3 bases: TGTGCCAGCAGTGAAGTAACTAGCGCGATGGGAGAGCAGTTCTTC. The J gene is TRBJ2-1, the V gene TRBV6-1; 7 nucleotides align to TRBD2. CDR1 is MNHNS and CDR2 is SASEGT in the germline V gene. The CDR3 is 15 amino acids. V trimming: 1 base; J trimming: 10 bases; junction bases outside the gene matches: 10.

This clonotype was counted only a few times. The chain is built from TRBV12-3 or TRBV12-4 and TRBJ2-5, with D perhaps matching TRBD1 (5 bases). The V gene lost 8 bases and the J gene lost 1 base, with 11 bases spanning the gap. The CDR3 runs 13 residues. CDR3 sequence (DNA): TGTGCCAGCGGTAAGGGGATCCAAGAGACCCAGTACTTC. This sequence encodes CASGKGIQETQYF.

CDR3 sequence reads: CASTRVRQETQYF. CDR3 bases: TGTGCCAGCACCAGAGTGCGTCAAGAGACCCAGTACTTC. The V call is TRBV12-3 or TRBV12-4, the J call TRBJ2-5, with no clear D. CDR3 size: 13 residues. Trimming shortened V by 7 bases and J by 2 bases, and 11 bases separated the two germline ends.

Concerning this clonotype: This may be a read error: a much more frequent sequence differs by one nucleotide. The rearrangement joins TRBV5-1 to TRBJ2-7, with D possibly matching TRBD2 (5 bases). Trimming took 0 bases from V and 7 from J, leaving 17 bases between them. The CDR3 runs 15 residues. The germline gives CDR1 SGHRS, CDR2 YFSETQ. The CDR3 DNA is TGCGCCAGCAGCTTGGCAGCTAGCAGCCTGCGGGAGCAGTACTTC. Translation: CASSLAASSLREQYF.

Regarding this clonotype: This sequence may be a read error, since a much larger clone differs from it by one base. CDR3 nucleotide sequence: TGCAGTGCTAGCCTCCTAGCGGGAGCTAACGATGAGCAGTTCTTC. It codes for CSASLLAGANDEQFF. The chain carries TRBV20-1 and TRBJ2-1, with 10 bases aligning to TRBD2. The length of the CDR3 is 15 residues. The ends lost 3 bases at V and 8 bases at J; junction bases unmatched: 10. Looked up from germline, CDR1 is DFQATT and CDR2 is SNEGSKA (reference sequence).

The chain joins TRBV5-1 to TRBJ1-1, with 8 bases aligning to TRBD1. Trimming took 3 bases from V and 5 from J; bases not matched to a gene: 9. From germline, CDR1 is SGHRS and CDR2 YFSETQ. The CDR3 has 15 residues. This CDR3 is CASSSARQGATEAFF. The CDR3 region has the DNA TGCGCCAGCAGCTCGGCTCGTCAGGGGGCTACTGAAGCTTTCTTT.

V is TRBV12-3 or TRBV12-4 and J is TRBJ2-1; 12 bases fit TRBD2. The V and J ends lost 6 bases and 0 bases, in that order; junction bases with no gene match: 6. CDR3 length equals 17 residues. The CDR3 region has the DNA TGTGCCAGCAGGGTGACTAGCGGGGGTAGCTCCTACAATGAGCAGTTCTTC. The encoded protein is CASRVTSGGSSYNEQFF.

The chain recombines TRBV28 with TRBJ2-7; perhaps TRBD2 as D (5 bases). The J call may be faulty, since TRBJ2-5 better matches the DNA end. The germline V gene encodes CDR1 MDHEN and CDR2 SYDVKM. This CDR3 has 15 amino acids. The CDR3 loop is CATHGALGGRETQYF. The CDR3 bases are TGTGCCACTCACGGAGCACTCGGTGGGAGAGAGACCCAGTACTTC.

As concerns this clonotype: A clone one base away is much larger, so this may be a read error. This sequence joins TRBV20-1 and TRBJ2-7, with TRBD2 matching over 7 bases. Germline lookup yields CDR1 DFQATT and CDR2 SNEGSKA (reference sequence). V lost 5 bases, J lost 7 bases, and 11 bases stayed unmatched. The CDR3 is 13 amino acids. CDR3 amino acids: CSALSGNYNEQYF. The CDR3 DNA reads as TGCAGTGCTCTAAGCGGGAACTACAATGAGCAGTACTTC.

In its sample, this clonotype was seen once. The chain employs TRBV5-1 and TRBJ2-4; no definite D call. The J call is doubtful: the DNA matches TRBJ2-5 better. Germline V gene lookup returns CDR1 SGHRS and CDR2 YFSETQ. The CDR3 runs to 14 residues. CDR3 sequence: CASSVAVGQETQYF. The CDR3 DNA reads as TGCGCCAGCAGCGTGGCCGTGGGGCAAGAGACCCAGTACTTC.